This T cell receptor (beta chain) was identified in a study of blood T cell repertoires in COVID-19 (dated by TCRdb to the early 2020s). For context, the study as a whole: Samples covering the acute and convalescent phases of COVID-19 were provided by collaborators in the United States, Italy and Spain. Where available, HLA class I and class II types were taken from metadata supplied by the sample provider and were not determined by assay-based typing. The dataset comprised deeply sampled blood TCRbeta repertoires from subjects exposed to, actively infected with, or recovered from COVID-19. The prospective study material was composed of cDNA or gDNA derived from T cells, B-cell-depleted T cells, or PBMCs. The repertoires were released in a freely available public database meant as a resource for research on the immune response to SARS-CoV-2. Nearly every sample came with metadata listing a de-identified subject ID, COVID-19 status, age in years and sex. The samples were drawn from two sources: the first 160 participants of the ongoing ImmuneRACE study, and 1,000 to 1,500 subjects contributed by 6 global collaborators.

Results the study describes overall, beyond this receptor: Clinical and demographic metadata were provided uncurated, with the amount varying by source and participant.

In regard to this clone: What antigen it recognizes has not been identified. No much larger clone is present one base from it, and per-base qualities are unavailable.

TCRbeta CDR3 regions were amplified from genomic DNA using the immunoSEQ Assay, a bias-controlled multiplex PCR. Under the source paper's analysis protocol: Within the assay, amplification of reference gene primers was used to estimate how many nucleated cells each sample contained. To quantify the absolute abundance of each unique TCRbeta CDR3 rearrangement, sequence reads were collapsed and filtered. For each sample, productive Simpson clonality was calculated by taking the square root of Simpson's diversity index across productive rearrangements. This is the immuneACCESS table as TCRdb keeps it, with only in-frame sequences that have V and J called. A part of the clones is gone; compared with another copy, unresolved V genes explain less than half, and the rest is unexplained. V and J calls and clone size come straight from that table; D and trimming were deduced from the DNA. The sample table lists 120,000 to 150,000 clones, roughly 86% of them with a count of one. The ten largest clones represent around 0.91% of the sample.

Each collaborating institution followed its own protocols to collect whole blood in K2EDTA tubes. For TCRbeta analysis, collaborators shipped samples as frozen whole blood, isolated PBMCs, or DNA extracted from either of those sample types. The CDR3 runs 15 amino acids, cysteine and phenylalanine included. Only the CDR3 DNA is retained, 45 bases long and in frame from the first base. V is reduced by 0 bases and J by 5 bases, leaving a spacing of 11 bases between them. The germline V gene provides CDR1 SGHRS and CDR2 YFSETQ. Specimen: peripheral blood. The sequence joins TRBV5-1 to TRBJ1-4, with the D gene too uncertain to name. This TCR was recovered from a woman between 50 and 59 years old with acute or convalescent COVID-19. Here the CDR3 is given as CASSLERTKNEKLFF. The nucleotides are TGCGCCAGCAGCTTGGAGCGGACGAAGAATGAAAAACTGTTTTTT.